This T cell receptor (beta chain) is drawn from a study of CD8 T cells in Susac syndrome (dated by TCRdb to between 2019 and 2020). For context, the study as a whole: Among the Susac syndrome patients who were sequenced, clinically active disease was present in over 5 and clinical remission was observed in eight or nine. At the time of blood withdrawal, Susac syndrome patients were either therapy-naive, taking corticosteroids (with some also receiving IVIg), or on IVIg alone. Repertoire sequencing was used to test whether CD8+ T cell activation and differentiation in Susac syndrome was antigen driven. The study compared CD8+ T cell repertoire clonality among over 9 healthy donors, around 14 Susac syndrome patients and 15 multiple sclerosis patients.

Trimming removed 7 bases from V and 0 bases from J; the gene matches leave 2 bases unexplained. The germline V gene encodes CDR1 MGHDK and CDR2 SYGVNS. The CDR3 covers 13 residues, taking in both the cysteine and the phenylalanine. Just CDR3 DNA is preserved here, 39 bases in frame from base 1. RNA was extracted using the RNeasy kit, and 0.5 to 1 microgram was reverse transcribed with random hexamers. TCR beta CDR3 regions were amplified with the immunoSEQ multiplex PCR assay covering 54 Vbeta and 13 Jbeta segments. Bias from PCR amplification was corrected by using a synthetic template baseline for primer optimization and for computational correction. The paper's processing steps were these. Reads were annotated to V, D and J genes per IMGT and analyzed with immunoSEQ Analyzer, keeping only productive sequences. Clonality was computed as one minus Shannon entropy normalized by log2 of the number of productive unique sequences. For each patient and control, public and private clones were evaluated within the 100 most prevalent clones. A clone was defined as Susac-specific if it was absent from the healthy and MS cohorts, from 1052 published viral clones and from other ImmuneACCESS disease sequences. TCRdb reprocessed the public reads (quality trimming at Q25 with fastp, clone calling with MiXCR) and kept in-frame beta chains. Rows matching on CDR3 protein sequence are summarized as one entry with the most common DNA and genes. TCRdb, rather than the study authors, made the V and J calls. The sample table records some 110,000 distinct CDR3 sequences; roughly 94% of these occur just once. The top ten hold approximately 0.41% of the sample.

Peripheral blood CD8+ and CD4+ T cells from healthy donors, Susac syndrome patients and multiple sclerosis patients were profiled by high-throughput TCR beta sequencing. The Susac syndrome patients fulfilled recently defined diagnostic criteria for either definite or probable disease. Bulk CD8+ and CD4+ T cells were purified magnetically by negative isolation, whereas CD8+ TEMRA cells were enriched by FACS. Blood was drawn into EDTA tubes, processed within 24 hours, and PBMCs were isolated by density gradient centrifugation. PBMCs intended for TCR sequencing were cryopreserved in liquid nitrogen and were subsequently thawed in a 37 degrees C water bath. A purity of at least 90% was achieved for sorted or isolated CD4+, CD8+ and CD8+ TEMRA cells. Points the paper makes about the study in general: Clonal expansion was observed in Susac syndrome CD8+ repertoires, with the highest expansion in CD8+ TEMRA cells and greater expansion in clinically active than in remitting patients. Some 15 Susac-specific public clones were identified in the total CD8+ repertoire, and several Susac-specific public clones were identified in the CD8+ TEMRA repertoire. The number of individuals in the TCR sequencing and HLA analysis was recognized as being relatively small.

On this clonotype itself: Its antigen remains unidentified. The record has no base qualities; no much larger clone is one base away.

Sequencing was done on a sample of CD8+ T cells from PBMCs. The receptor was derived from a human donor with Susac syndrome. The chain is made from TRBV25-1 and TRBJ1-2; 7 nucleotides in the junction match TRBD1. The CDR3 region has the sequence CASTDRTNYGYTF. The DNA is TGTGCCAGCACGGACAGGACTAACTATGGCTACACCTTC.